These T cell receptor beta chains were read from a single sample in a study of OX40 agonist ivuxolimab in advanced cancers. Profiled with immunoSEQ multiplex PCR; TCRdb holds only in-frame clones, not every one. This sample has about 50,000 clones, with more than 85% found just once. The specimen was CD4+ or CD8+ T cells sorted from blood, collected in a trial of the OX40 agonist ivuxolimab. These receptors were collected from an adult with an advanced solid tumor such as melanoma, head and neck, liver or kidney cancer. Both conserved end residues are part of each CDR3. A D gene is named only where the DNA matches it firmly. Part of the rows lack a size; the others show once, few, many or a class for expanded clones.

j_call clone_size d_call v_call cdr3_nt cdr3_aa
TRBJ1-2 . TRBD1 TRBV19 TGTGCCAGTAGTCTAAAGCGCGACAGGGGTTATGGCTACACCTTC CASSLKRDRGYGYTF
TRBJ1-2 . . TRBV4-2 TGTGCCAGCAGCCAGAATGTAGCTAACTATGGCTACACCTTC CASSQNVANYGYTF
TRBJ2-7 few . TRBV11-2 TGTGCCAGCAGCTTCTTACAGGGCTCAGTCGACGAGCAGTACTTC CASSFLQGSVDEQYF
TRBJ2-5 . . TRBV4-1 TGCGCCAGCAGCCAAGATCGGGTGCGAGAGACCCAGTACTTC CASSQDRVRETQYF
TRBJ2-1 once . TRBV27 TGTGCCAGCAACCCAGTTCGCTCCGCCTACAATGAGCAGTTCTTC CASNPVRSAYNEQFF
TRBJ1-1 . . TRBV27 TGTGCCAGCATGGACGGAGCGGCCACTGAAGCTTTCTTT CASMDGAATEAFF
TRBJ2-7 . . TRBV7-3 TGTGCCAGCAGCTTACAGGGCGGATCCTCCTACGAGCAGTACTTC CASSLQGGSSYEQYF
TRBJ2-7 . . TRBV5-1 TGCGCCAGCAGCCTGGAGGGAGGATTAAACCAGCAGTACTTC CASSLEGGLNQQYF
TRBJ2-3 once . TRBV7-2 TGTGCCAGCAGCTTAGTTAGCACAGATACGCAGTATTTT CASSLVSTDTQYF
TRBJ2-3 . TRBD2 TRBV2 TGTGCCAGCAACCCCGCCAGCGGGGGGGCGAGCACAGATACGCAGTATTTT CASNPASGGASTDTQYF
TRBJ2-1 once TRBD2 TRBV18 TGTGCCAGCTCACCACTCGGGCGGGGGACCTACAATGAGCAGTTCTTC CASSPLGRGTYNEQFF
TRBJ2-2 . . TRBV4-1 TGCGCCAGCAGCCATGAAGCTAGCACCGGGGAGCTGTTTTTT CASSHEASTGELFF
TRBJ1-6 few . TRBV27 TGTGCCAGCAGCTCGATCGGAGGGAAATCACCCCTCCACTTT CASSSIGGKSPLHF
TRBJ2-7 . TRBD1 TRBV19 TGTGCCAGTAGTAAAGGGACAGGGGCCTACGAGCAGTACTTC CASSKGTGAYEQYF
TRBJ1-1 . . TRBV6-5 TGTGCCAGCAGTTACTCTGGCTCTGAAGCTTTCTTT CASSYSGSEAFF
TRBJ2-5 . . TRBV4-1 TGCGCCAGCAGCCAACAGGGGTTCCAAGAGACCCAGTACTTC CASSQQGFQETQYF
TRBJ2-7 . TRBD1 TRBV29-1 TGCAGCGTTGAAGTGCAAAGACAGGGTAGCCACGAGCAGTACTTC CSVEVQRQGSHEQYF